Listed here are 10 T cell receptor beta chains from one sample, sequenced in a study of blood T cell repertoires in COVID-19. Only in-frame clones appear in the TCRdb table, and some are missing; sequencing was by immunoSEQ multiplex PCR. The data show 350,000 to 450,000 clones, over 75% seen once. Specimen: PBMCs or T cells enriched from blood (not recorded which). Receptor source: a man aged 40-49 years in a cohort exposed to, infected with or recovered from COVID-19 (not recorded which).

The chain carries TRBV29-1 and TRBJ2-1; a weak D match, TRBD2 (7 bases). V shed 4 bases and J shed 7 bases, with 17 bases lying between them. The CDR3 extends over 14 amino acids. Germline-derived CDR1 and CDR2 are SQVTM and ANQGSEA. The CDR3 region is CSVGGGRGGNEQFF. The CDR3 nucleotides are TGCAGCGTTGGCGGAGGGAGGGGGGGAAATGAGCAGTTCTTC.

The chain links TRBV27 to TRBJ2-7; perhaps TRBD2 as D (5 bases). Looked up from germline, CDR1 is MNHEY and CDR2 is SMNVEV (reference sequence). V was shortened by 4 bases and J by 0 bases, with 16 bases between the two germline ends. The CDR3 covers 16 residues. CDR3 nucleotide sequence: TGTGCCAGCAGTTACCCTGGCAGGAGGAGCTCCTACGAGCAGTACTTC. As protein: CASSYPGRRSSYEQYF.

J is TRBJ1-1 and V is TRBV6-5, with no clear D. Germline V CDR1 and CDR2: MNHEY, SVGAGI. The CDR3 sequence is 13 residues long. The V gene lost 2 bases and the J gene lost 4 bases, with 8 bases spanning the gap. The CDR3 bases are TGTGCCAGCAGTTACGACTTCTTCACTGAAGCTTTCTTT. Protein sequence: CASSYDFFTEAFF.

This clone was seen only a few times. This chain links TRBV18 with TRBJ1-3; unclear D gene. V lost 0 bases and J 0 bases, leaving 6 bases between the germline ends. This CDR3 is 15 amino acids long. Per the germline V gene, CDR1 is KGHSH and CDR2 is LQKENI. Written as DNA, the CDR3 is TGTGCCAGCTCACCACCAGCGAACTCTGGAAACACCATATATTTT. This encodes CASSPPANSGNTIYF.

The chain links TRBV5-4 to TRBJ2-5; 8 bases are a match to TRBD1. CDR3 length: 16 amino acids. Losses at the gene ends were 3 bases for V and 3 bases for J; bases not matched to a gene: 10. Germline values: CDR1 SGHNT, CDR2 YYREEE (reference sequence). The CDR3 reads CASSSGQGAGEETQYF. CDR3 coding DNA: TGTGCCAGCAGCTCAGGGCAGGGGGCGGGCGAAGAGACCCAGTACTTC.

Comment on this clone: This sample also contains other DNA sequences that code for the same CDR3. CDR3: CASSIDRGNEQFF. CDR3 nucleotides: TGTGCCAGTAGTATAGATCGGGGGAATGAGCAGTTCTTC. The rearrangement joins TRBV19 to TRBJ2-1; a weak D match, TRBD2 (6 bases). CDR1 is LNHDA and CDR2 is SQIVND in the germline V gene (reference sequence). V lost 0 bases and J 7 bases, leaving 7 bases between the germline ends. The CDR3 spans 13 residues.

Comment on this clone: This sample includes further DNA sequences coding for the same CDR3. V is TRBV5-1 and J is TRBJ1-1, with a tentative D call TRBD1 (5 bases). Germline V gives CDR1 SGHRS, CDR2 YFSETQ. V shed 0 bases and J shed 1 base, with 7 bases lying between them. The CDR3 has 14 residues. CDR3 DNA: TGCGCCAGCAGCTTGGTAACAGGGAACACTGAAGCTTTCTTT. Amino acids: CASSLVTGNTEAFF.

CDR3 bases: TGTGCCAGCAGTTACTCGAGCGGGAGGGCCAGGAATGAGCAGTTCTTC. Translated, it gives CASSYSSGRARNEQFF. The rearrangement links TRBV6-5 to TRBJ2-1; 10 bases match TRBD2. The CDR3 consists of 16 residues. V lost 0 bases, J lost 7 bases, and 6 bases stayed unmatched. The germline V gene has CDR1 MNHEY and CDR2 SVGAGI.

This clone has a handful of counts. This chain joins TRBV7-2 and TRBJ2-1; 8 bases agree with TRBD2. The CDR3 is made up of 15 amino acids. V lost 4 bases and J lost 7; bases outside the gene matches: 9. Germline CDR1 and CDR2: SGHTA and FQGNSA. DNA of the CDR3: TGTGCCAGCAGCTGGTCGGGAGGGCCTCAGAATGAGCAGTTCTTC. Its translation: CASSWSGGPQNEQFF.

This clone was observed once. V and J are TRBV11-2 and TRBJ1-5; the match to TRBD1 covers 9 bases. J was trimmed by 6 bases and V by 3 bases; bases with no gene match: 12. The CDR3 covers 17 residues. Per the germline V gene, CDR1 is SGHAT and CDR2 is FQNNGV. CDR3 amino acids: CASSLRPGTGYGQPQHF. As DNA, the CDR3 is TGTGCCAGCAGCTTGAGACCCGGGACAGGGTACGGTCAGCCCCAGCATTTT.